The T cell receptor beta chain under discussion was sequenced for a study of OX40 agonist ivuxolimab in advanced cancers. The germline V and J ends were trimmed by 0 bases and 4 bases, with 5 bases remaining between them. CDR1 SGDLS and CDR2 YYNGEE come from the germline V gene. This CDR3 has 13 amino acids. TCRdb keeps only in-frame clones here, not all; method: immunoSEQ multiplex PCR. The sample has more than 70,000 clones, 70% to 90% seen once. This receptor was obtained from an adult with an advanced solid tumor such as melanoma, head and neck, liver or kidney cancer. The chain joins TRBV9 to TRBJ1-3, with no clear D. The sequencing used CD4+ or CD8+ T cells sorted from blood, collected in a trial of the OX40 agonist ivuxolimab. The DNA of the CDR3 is TGTGCCAGCAGCGTAGTTCCCGGAAACACCATATATTTT. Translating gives CASSVVPGNTIYF. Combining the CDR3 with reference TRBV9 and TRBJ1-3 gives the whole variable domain DSGVTQTPKHLITATGQRVTLRCSPRSGDLSVYWYQQSLDQGLQFLIQYYNGEERAKGNILERFSAQQFPDLHSELNLSSLELGDSALYFCASSVVPGNTIYFGEGSWLTVV.